The clone carrying this T cell receptor beta chain has ten or more counts. Criteria for exclusion of patients were uncontrolled infection, other autoimmune disease, pregnancy or lactation. Diagnoses were established using clinical symptoms, serum thyroxine and TRAb, thyroid ultrasound and orbital computed tomography. Source material for PBMCs was around 10 ml fresh peripheral blood. This sample is part of a study of T cells in Graves' hyperthyroidism and ophthalmopathy. In germline, CDR1 is SGHRS, CDR2 YFSETQ. The CDR3 has 14 residues. V was clipped by 0 bases and J by 7 bases; unmatched bases: 6. The CDR3 regions of TCR beta were amplified from RNA transcripts. A set of HTBI primers served as the primers for a first-round RT-PCR of the TCR CDR3. One entry per CDR3 protein, called by TCRdb with MiXCR from the multiplex PCR reads. The table has approximately 380,000 distinct CDR3 sequences, more than 13% seen once.

The chain has TRBV5-1 and TRBJ2-5; 7 positions agree with TRBD1. The receptor comes from a man between 45 and 60 years old with Graves' ophthalmopathy. The sample was blood. DNA of the CDR3: TGCGCCAGCAGCTTGGGACAGGGCCAGACGACCCAGTACTTC. It specifies CASSLGQGQTTQYF.